This T cell receptor beta chain was documented in a study of T cell responses to AZD1222 COVID-19 vaccine. Notes on the study in general: Increases in Spike-specific TCR breadth and depth were seen after two AZD1222 doses. Repertoires were obtained solely post-peak T cell response.

The CDR3 is 15 residues long. Germline CDR1 reads LNHDA; CDR2 reads SQIVND (reference sequence). V shed 6 bases and J 6 bases; nucleotides not matched to a gene: 13. As regards this clone: What it binds is not known.

Sequencing was performed with immunoSEQ multiplex PCR; in TCRdb, only in-frame clones are kept and a portion is missing. The sample carries 150,000 to 200,000 clones, just over 90% recorded once. The material sequenced was peripheral blood, taken 28 days after the second AZD1222 dose. The receptor's source is an adult who received the AZD1222 COVID-19 vaccine. The chain uses TRBV19 and TRBJ1-2, with 7 positions matching TRBD1. The DNA for the CDR3 is TGTGCCAGTAGCACTAGACCTGGACAGGCAAATGGCTACACCTTC. Its translation: CASSTRPGQANGYTF.